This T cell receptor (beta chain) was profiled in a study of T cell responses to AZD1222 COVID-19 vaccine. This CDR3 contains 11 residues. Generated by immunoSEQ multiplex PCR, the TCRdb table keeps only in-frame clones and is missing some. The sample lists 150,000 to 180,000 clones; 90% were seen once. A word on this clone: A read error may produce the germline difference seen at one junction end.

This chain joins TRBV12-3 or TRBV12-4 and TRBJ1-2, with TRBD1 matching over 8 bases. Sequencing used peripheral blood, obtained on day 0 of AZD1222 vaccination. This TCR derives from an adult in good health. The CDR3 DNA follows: TGTGCCAGCAGTAACCGGGACAGGACACACTTC. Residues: CASSNRDRTHF.